This TCR beta chain was found in a study of control samples from healthy donors and cancer patients. After removal of 5 bases from V and 0 bases from J, the junction contained 6 bases not matched to a gene. From germline, CDR1 is LNHDA and CDR2 SQIVND (reference sequence). The CDR3 covers 15 residues. Repertoires were generated with immunoSEQ multiplex PCR, while TCRdb's copy carries only in-frame clones and drops some. The table has about 15,000 clones, roughly 80% seen once. The rearrangement uses TRBV19 and TRBJ1-1, with 7 bases fitting TRBD1. The sequence was collected from a female donor with lung cancer. The source material was formalin-fixed, paraffin-embedded tissue. The CDR3 nucleotides read TGTGCCAGTAGTCAAGGACAGGCTTTGAACACTGAAGCTTTCTTT. It codes for CASSQGQALNTEAFF.